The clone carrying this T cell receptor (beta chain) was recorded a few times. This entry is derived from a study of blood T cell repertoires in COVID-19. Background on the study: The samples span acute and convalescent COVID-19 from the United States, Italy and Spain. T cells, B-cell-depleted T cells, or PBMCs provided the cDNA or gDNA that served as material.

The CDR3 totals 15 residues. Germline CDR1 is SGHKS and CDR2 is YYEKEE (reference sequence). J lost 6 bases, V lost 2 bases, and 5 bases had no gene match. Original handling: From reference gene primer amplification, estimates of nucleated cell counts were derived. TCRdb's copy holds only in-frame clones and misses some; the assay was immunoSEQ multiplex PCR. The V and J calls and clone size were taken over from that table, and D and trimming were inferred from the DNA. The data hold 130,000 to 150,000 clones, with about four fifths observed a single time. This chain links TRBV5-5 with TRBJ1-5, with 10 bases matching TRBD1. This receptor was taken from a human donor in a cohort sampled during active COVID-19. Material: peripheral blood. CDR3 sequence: CASSFTGTGVQPQHF. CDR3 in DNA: TGTGCCAGCAGCTTCACCGGGACAGGGGTTCAGCCCCAGCATTTT.